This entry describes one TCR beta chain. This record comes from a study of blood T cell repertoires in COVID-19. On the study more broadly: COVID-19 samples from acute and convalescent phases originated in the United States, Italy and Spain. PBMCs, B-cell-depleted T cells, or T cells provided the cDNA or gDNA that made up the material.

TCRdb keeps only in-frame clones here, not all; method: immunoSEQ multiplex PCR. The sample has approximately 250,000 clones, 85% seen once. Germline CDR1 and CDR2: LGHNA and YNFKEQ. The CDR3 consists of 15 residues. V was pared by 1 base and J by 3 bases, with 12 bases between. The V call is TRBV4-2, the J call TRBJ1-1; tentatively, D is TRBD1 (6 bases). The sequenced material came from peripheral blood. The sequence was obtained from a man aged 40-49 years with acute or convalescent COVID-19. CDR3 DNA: TGTGCCAGCAGCCAAGGGACAGCTGGGGACACTGAAGCTTTCTTT. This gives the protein CASSQGTAGDTEAFF.